A single sample is the source of the 28 T cell receptor beta chains below, sequenced in a study of T cells in Graves' hyperthyroidism and ophthalmopathy. Amplification of TCR beta CDR3 regions was performed using RNA transcripts as template. HTBI primers were the set used in a first-round RT-PCR of the TCR CDR3. In TCRdb, the multiplex PCR reads were re-called with MiXCR into one record per CDR3 protein. The sample yields 550,000 to 600,000 distinct CDR3 sequences, 15% to 20% seen once. Sequencing was performed on blood. The receptors derive from a woman between 18 and 30 years old with Graves' hyperthyroidism.

V is TRBV6-2 or TRBV6-3 and J is TRBJ2-5; D possibly corresponds to TRBD2 (7 bases). The CDR3 length is 13 residues. CDR1 MNHEY and CDR2 SVGEGT come from the germline V gene. The ends were cut back, 7 bases at V and 5 bases at J, with 14 bases in the middle. CDR3 DNA sequence: TGTGCCAGCACCGCGGGGGCATGGGAGACCCAGTACTTC. The encoded protein is CASTAGAWETQYF.

The chain joins TRBV9 to TRBJ1-4; 8 bases fit TRBD1. The length of the CDR3 is 16 residues. V shed 3 bases, J shed 5 bases, and the junction held 9 bases outside the gene matches. CDR1 SGDLS and CDR2 YYNGEE come from the germline V gene. CDR3 region: CASSALGQGINEKLFF. The CDR3 DNA sequence: TGTGCCAGCAGCGCCCTCGGACAGGGCATAAATGAAAAACTGTTTTTT.

This clonotype was seen many times. The chain employs TRBV7-8 and TRBJ2-3; no reliable D call. There are 15 residues in the CDR3. The germline V gene has CDR1 SGHVS and CDR2 FQNEAQ. Between the trimmed V and J ends, which lost 1 base and 3 bases, there was a span of 11 bases. CDR3 bases: TGTGCCAGCAGCTTAGATTCCACCTTTACAGATACGCAGTATTTT. Translating it yields CASSLDSTFTDTQYF. Looking up the rest from reference TRBV7-8 and TRBJ2-3 gives the full variable domain: GAGVSQSPRYKVAKRGQDVALRCDPISGHVSLFWYQQALGQGPEFLTYFQNEAQLDKSGLPSDRFFAERPEGSVSTLKIQRTQQEDSAVYLCASSLDSTFTDTQYFGPGTRLTVL.

The chain joins TRBV7-9 to TRBJ2-6; D could derive from TRBD1 or TRBD2 (5 bases each). The CDR3 is made up of 18 amino acids. V was shortened by 3 bases and J by 0 bases, with 15 bases between the two germline ends. The germline CDR1 and CDR2 sequences are SEHNR and FQNEAQ (reference sequence). The CDR3 coding sequence is TGTGCCAGCAGCTTGCCGTGGGGACGGGACTCTGGGGCCAACGTCCTGACTTTC. Translated, it gives CASSLPWGRDSGANVLTF.

This clonotype was picked up many times. The chain links TRBV11-3 to TRBJ2-7, with D possibly matching TRBD2 (6 bases). Trimming left V 5 bases short and J 0 bases short, with 14 bases between. CDR1 and CDR2 from the germline V gene are SGHNT and YENEEA. CDR3 size: 15 residues. The CDR3 sequence is CASSQGTSSSYEQYF. Written as DNA, the CDR3 is TGTGCCAGCAGCCAAGGGACTTCAAGCTCCTACGAGCAGTACTTC.

This clonotype was seen ten or more times. CDR3 residues: CAWSIGTGGNQPQHF. Written as DNA, the CDR3 is TGTGCCTGGAGTATCGGGACAGGGGGCAATCAGCCCCAGCATTTT. The gene calls are TRBV30 and TRBJ1-5; 10 nucleotides align to TRBD1. Unmatched junction bases numbered 3, after V lost 2 bases and J lost 2 bases. The germline V gene has CDR1 GTSNPN and CDR2 SVGIG (reference sequence). The CDR3 is 15 residues long.

This clonotype showed up many times. The CDR3 loop is CSARDSRGGRETQYF. The CDR3 region has the DNA TGCAGTGCTAGAGATAGTCGGGGCGGACGAGAGACCCAGTACTTC. This chain uses TRBV20-1 with TRBJ2-5; the D gene could be TRBD1 or TRBD2 (5 bases each). V was cut by 0 bases and J by 4 bases, with 15 bases left in between. This CDR3 contains 15 residues. Germline CDR1 and CDR2: DFQATT and SNEGSKA (reference sequence).

This clonotype was detected ten times or more. This sequence joins TRBV24-1 and TRBJ2-1, with 12 bases identical to TRBD1. Germline V CDR1 and CDR2: KGHDR, SFDVKD. Germline trimming cut 4 bases from V and 8 bases from J; bases unmatched to any gene: 8. This CDR3 contains 16 residues. DNA for the CDR3: TGTGCCACCAGTGAAGCCGGGACAGGGGGCTTGGATGAGCAGTTCTTC. Translation gives CATSEAGTGGLDEQFF.

This chain connects TRBV5-1 to TRBJ2-1; 14 positions match TRBD2. Germline CDR1 is SGHRS and CDR2 is YFSETQ. Unmatched junction bases numbered 6, after V lost 4 bases and J lost 0 bases. This CDR3 comprises 18 residues. This CDR3 reads CASSVGLAGGFSYNEQFF. As DNA, the CDR3 is TGCGCCAGCAGCGTCGGACTAGCGGGAGGTTTCTCCTACAATGAGCAGTTCTTC.

This clonotype occurred once. V usage is TRBV4-1 and J usage is TRBJ1-5; D may be TRBD1 (6 bases). The CDR3 sequence is 17 residues long. Germline lookup yields CDR1 MGHRA and CDR2 YSYEKL. Trimming cost V 0 bases and J 0 bases, with 12 bases left between them. The CDR3 protein is CASSQDWGARSNQPQHF. DNA for the CDR3: TGCGCCAGCAGCCAAGATTGGGGGGCCCGTAGCAATCAGCCCCAGCATTTT.

This clonotype appeared many times. J is TRBJ2-1 and V is TRBV20-1, with 7 bases lining up with TRBD2. The CDR3 contains 16 residues. In germline, CDR1 is DFQATT, CDR2 SNEGSKA (reference sequence). V gave up 3 bases and J gave up 0 bases; unmatched junction bases: 8. The CDR3 DNA reads TGCAGTGCTAGTGGCGGGAGCTATAGCTCCTACAATGAGCAGTTCTTC. Encoded protein: CSASGGSYSSYNEQFF.

The chain recombines TRBV10-2 with TRBJ1-2; D gene uncertain. This CDR3 region has 14 residues. CDR1 is WSHSY, CDR2 SAAADI, per germline. With 2 bases removed from V and 5 bases from J, the gap between germline ends came to 12 bases. CDR3 coding DNA: TGCGCCAGCAGTGAGGGCAGCAGCGCTTATGGCTACACCTTC. Amino acid sequence: CASSEGSSAYGYTF.

The table lists this clonotype with many counts. The chain joins TRBV20-1 to TRBJ2-7, with a tentative D call TRBD2 (6 bases). Trimming removed 2 bases from V and 3 bases from J, with 11 bases in between. This CDR3 spans 13 amino acids. The germline gives CDR1 DFQATT, CDR2 SNEGSKA (reference sequence). CDR3 protein: CSARRDFDYEQYF. Here the CDR3 DNA reads TGCAGTGCTAGACGGGACTTTGACTACGAGCAGTACTTC.

This clonotype was recorded at least ten times. This CDR3 reads CASSRGVQHPYEQYF. CDR3 DNA sequence: TGTGCCAGCAGTAGAGGCGTCCAGCACCCCTACGAGCAGTACTTC. The chain employs TRBV2 and TRBJ2-7; no clear D. Trimming removed 5 bases from V and 2 bases from J, with 16 bases in between. The germline V gene has CDR1 SNHLY and CDR2 FYNNEI. This CDR3 comprises 15 residues.

This clonotype was counted at least ten times. The chain combines TRBV18 with TRBJ1-1, with unresolved D. The germline V and J ends were trimmed by 5 bases and 2 bases, with 9 bases remaining between them. The V gene's germline CDR1 is KGHSH and CDR2 LQKENI. There are 13 residues in the CDR3. For the CDR3, the DNA is TGTGCCAGCTCAGAGGCACCCAACACTGAAGCTTTCTTT. Amino acids: CASSEAPNTEAFF.

This chain uses TRBV6-1 with TRBJ2-7; possible D gene TRBD1, 5 bases. Trimming took off 2 bases at V and 3 bases at J, with 14 bases between the two ends. CDR1 is MNHNS and CDR2 is SASEGT in the germline V gene. The CDR3 has 15 amino acids. The CDR3, as DNA: TGTGCCAGCAGTGAATTCAGGGTTGTCGACTACGAGCAGTACTTC. Residues: CASSEFRVVDYEQYF.

In its sample, this clonotype was seen many times. The chain uses TRBV5-1 and TRBJ2-3; tentative D call: TRBD2 (6 bases). V lost 2 bases and J lost 2, with 21 bases in between. CDR3 size: 18 residues. Germline V gene sequence: CDR1 SGHRS, CDR2 YFSETQ. The CDR3: CASSLRTTKIRHTDTQYF. DNA of the CDR3: TGCGCCAGCAGCTTACGGACTACGAAGATACGGCACACAGATACGCAGTATTTT.

This clonotype was counted a few times. The chain carries TRBV2 and TRBJ2-1; 9 nucleotides match TRBD2. The J segment lost 6 bases and the V segment lost 7 bases, leaving 7 bases of the junction unmatched. The CDR3 runs 14 residues. Germline loops: CDR1 SNHLY, CDR2 FYNNEI. The CDR3 spells CASTERGAFNEQFF. CDR3 in DNA: TGTGCCAGCACGGAGCGGGGGGCGTTCAATGAGCAGTTCTTC.

This clonotype has more than one count but fewer than ten. The chain carries TRBV27 and TRBJ2-3; 8 bases map to TRBD2. CDR1 and CDR2 from the germline V gene are MNHEY and SMNVEV (reference sequence). The CDR3 extends over 15 amino acids. V lost 5 bases, J lost 6 bases, and 10 bases stayed unmatched. CDR3 coding DNA: TGTGCCAGCAGTCCCCGGACTAGCTCCCCGGATACGCAGTATTTT. Protein: CASSPRTSSPDTQYF.

This clonotype was found a few times. The V gene is TRBV5-1, the J gene TRBJ2-3; no clear D gene. Looked up from germline, CDR1 is SGHRS and CDR2 is YFSETQ. Trimming stripped 3 bases from V and 7 bases from J, with 9 bases between. CDR3 length: 12 amino acids. In DNA, the CDR3 is TGCGCCAGCAGCTCCGACCCCTATACGCAGTATTTT. Encoded protein: CASSSDPYTQYF. Full variable domain (rest looked up from reference TRBV5-1 and TRBJ2-3): KAGVTQTPRYLIKTRGQQVTLSCSPISGHRSVSWYQQTPGQGLQFLFEYFSETQRNKGNFPGRFSGRQFSNSRSEMNVSTLELGDSALYLCASSSDPYTQYFGPGTRLTVL.

This clonotype showed up many times. The V and J genes are TRBV7-2 and TRBJ2-7; D possibly corresponds to TRBD1 (6 bases). Trimming took 4 bases from V and 0 from J, leaving 7 bases between them. CDR3 length equals 13 residues. Per germline, CDR1 SGHTA and CDR2 FQGNSA. CDR3 nucleotides: TGTGCCAGCAGCTCGGGACACTCCTACGAGCAGTACTTC. It translates to CASSSGHSYEQYF.

The rearrangement joins TRBV20-1 to TRBJ2-5; D is possibly TRBD2 (6 bases). Trimming left V 8 bases short and J 1 base short, with 14 bases between. Germline lookup yields CDR1 DFQATT and CDR2 SNEGSKA (reference sequence). CDR3 size: 13 residues. The CDR3 loop reads CSLQPGGQETQYF. The CDR3 coding sequence is TGCAGTTTGCAACCCGGGGGCCAAGAGACCCAGTACTTC.

The table lists this clonotype with many counts. The rearrangement uses TRBV20-1 and TRBJ2-1; 8 nucleotides align to TRBD2. Per germline, CDR1 DFQATT and CDR2 SNEGSKA (reference sequence). With 3 bases clipped from V and 9 bases from J, the junction kept 10 bases outside the gene matches. This CDR3 region has 14 residues. The CDR3 DNA is TGCAGTGCTAGTAGGACGGGGGGGAGTAGTGAGCAGTTCTTC. This gives the protein CSASRTGGSSEQFF.

The table lists this clonotype with many counts. The chain employs TRBV27 and TRBJ2-5, with 13 positions matching TRBD2. The length of the CDR3 is 16 residues. Germline CDR1 MNHEY, CDR2 SMNVEV (reference sequence). The V segment lost 8 bases and the J segment 5 bases; nucleotides outside the gene matches: 11. The CDR3: CASRSTSGGAWETQYF. CDR3 nucleotides: TGTGCCAGCCGATCAACTAGCGGGGGGGCGTGGGAGACCCAGTACTTC.

The V call is TRBV19, the J call TRBJ1-2; 10 positions agree with TRBD1. The CDR3 consists of 16 residues. Per germline, CDR1 LNHDA and CDR2 SQIVND (reference sequence). V lost 4 bases and J lost 3; bases outside the gene matches: 8. CDR3 sequence: CASSRPGTGDDYGYTF. The CDR3 DNA is TGTGCCAGTAGTAGACCGGGGACAGGGGACGACTATGGCTACACCTTC.

This clonotype was observed a handful of times. The rearrangement links TRBV7-2 to TRBJ2-2; the D is unclear. The germline CDR1 and CDR2 sequences are SGHTA and FQGNSA. This CDR3 has 11 amino acids. V shed 3 bases and J shed 9 bases, with 5 bases lying between them. CDR3 loop: CASSLSRELFF. CDR3 sequence (DNA): TGTGCCAGCAGCTTGTCCCGGGAGCTGTTTTTT.

This clonotype was counted ten times or more. The rearrangement joins TRBV10-3 to TRBJ2-3; 9 bases line up with TRBD1. CDR3 length: 17 residues. The germline V gene encodes CDR1 ENHRY and CDR2 SYGVKD. V lost 4 bases to trimming and J lost 5 bases; unmatched junction nucleotides: 13. For the CDR3, the DNA is TGTGCCATCAGTGGGAGGCGTACAGGGGGCGGAGGAGATACGCAGTATTTT. Protein sequence: CAISGRRTGGGGDTQYF.

The genes are TRBV20-1 and TRBJ2-1, with D perhaps matching TRBD2 (7 bases). Germline assignment: CDR1 DFQATT and CDR2 SNEGSKA (reference sequence). The CDR3 is 15 amino acids. Trimming took off 0 bases at V and 6 bases at J, with 15 bases between the two ends. CDR3 bases: TGCAGTGCTAGAGATGAGGCGGGGGCCCTCAATGAGCAGTTCTTC. It yields the protein CSARDEAGALNEQFF.